This T cell receptor (beta chain) was identified during a study of T cell responses to AZD1222 COVID-19 vaccine (dated by TCRdb to the early 2020s). Regarding the complete study: AZD1222 recipients with second doses at about 4 weeks or about 12 weeks were pooled, because spike-specific TCR depth and breadth did not differ between schedules. A total of approximately 250 trial participants underwent TCR sequencing, of whom around 210 had received two doses of AZD1222 and 26 had received two doses of the MenACWY control vaccine. Trial participants were enrolled into age subgroups of 18-55, 56-69 and 70-plus years, which contained about 150, 27 and 61 TCR-sequenced participants, respectively.

General findings and caveats noted by the study authors: Participants were mostly white British, with more females than males. The authors suggested clonal diversity may have been underestimated. After two AZD1222 doses, spike-specific TCR breadth and depth were significantly higher than at day 0 and than in MenACWY recipients. The whole spike protein was spanned by vaccine-associated CD4 TCRs, and dominant responses were seen in regions 160-218 and 743-854. In the small 56-69-year group, the increase in depth fell short of significance, most likely because of low power. Conclusions about previously exposed vaccinees are limited because only five to seven AZD1222 recipients were SARS-CoV-2 seropositive at baseline. Because no samples from the day 14 peak response were available, repertoires could be characterized only after the peak T cell response. Nearly half of unique spike-specific TCRs reportedly recognized epitopes outside regions mutated in the B.1.351 and B.1.1.7 variants.

This clone was seen a handful of times. Its antigen specificity is not known. Within one base of it there is no much larger clone, and no base qualities were kept. The CDR3 regions of human TCRbeta chains were analyzed by immunosequencing. As for the original processing: TCRs in the repertoires were compared against a reference library of SARS-CoV-2-specific TCRs that had been generated with the MIRA antigen-specificity platform. Breadth was defined as the fraction of unique TCRs that were SARS-CoV-2-associated, and depth was defined as the fraction of total T cells that were SARS-CoV-2-associated. Using the MIRA data, each spike-specific TCR was assigned both to the spike region to which the TCR was reactive and to a CD4 or CD8 class. Log10-transformed breadth and depth values were compared by one-way ANOVA with Sidak's multiple comparisons tests. In TCRdb, the immuneACCESS table is reduced to in-frame sequences with V and J assigned. These tables do not hold every clone; where another copy was compared, an unresolved V gene accounts for under half, and the others remain unexplained. V, J and clone size derive from that table, while D and trimming were established from the DNA sequence. In this sample the table shows 45,000 to 65,000 clones, 75% to 90% of which occur a single time. Roughly 15% of the sample lies in the top ten.

The time point label on this specimen signifies: baseline before first vaccination. Vaccinee samples were obtained from the UK trials COV001 and COV002, which included a single-blind randomized controlled phase 2/3 trial of AZD1222 (ChAdOx1 nCoV-19) in healthy adults. For TCRbeta chain sequencing, PBMC samples were collected from trial participants at day 0 and at day 28 after the second dose. CDR3 length: 16 amino acids, cysteine to phenylalanine. Only CDR3 DNA is held: 48 bases, read in frame from base 1. The germline V gene supplies CDR1 SQVTM and CDR2 ANQGSEA. V is pared back by 3 bases and J by 6 bases, with 20 bases lying between the germline termini.

Sequences were derived from peripheral blood, sampled on day 0 of AZD1222 vaccination. The chain uses TRBV29-1 and TRBJ2-2; the best D guess is TRBD1, with 6 bases matching. The TCR was taken from an adult in good health. Read as DNA, the sequence is TGCAGCGTTGATCGATTTGGACAGACAGGTTCCGGGGAGCTGTTTTTT. Translated, this is CSVDRFGQTGSGELFF.